The rows below give T cell receptor beta chains drawn from one sample of a study of blood T cell repertoires in COVID-19. Assay: immunoSEQ multiplex PCR; the TCRdb copy retains only in-frame clones and omits some. The data contain 270,000 or so clones, 70% to 90% of them seen just once; the ten biggest clones take up 1% to 1.5%. Sequencing was done on a sample of PBMCs or T cells enriched from blood (not recorded which). The origin of the receptors is a woman between 40 and 55 years old with acute COVID-19. The CDR3 runs from the conserved cysteine through the conserved F or W. Each record gives: CDR3 length, D gene, V gene, J gene, clone size, CDR3 protein, CDR3 DNA. The D gene is left open where the match is weak. Clone size appears in some rows only: once, few, many, or a class for an expanded clone.

CDR3 length: 21
D gene: TRBD2
V gene: TRBV4-1
J gene: TRBJ2-1
clone size: NA
CDR3 protein: CASSQLRGSSGRAYRYNEQFF
CDR3 DNA: TGCGCCAGCAGCCAATTACGTGGATCTAGCGGGAGGGCCTACCGGTACAATGAGCAGTTCTTC

CDR3 length: 14
D gene: NA
V gene: TRBV13
J gene: TRBJ1-1
clone size: NA
CDR3 protein: CASSYRELGTEAFF
CDR3 DNA: TGTGCCAGCAGCTACAGGGAATTGGGCACTGAAGCTTTCTTT

CDR3 length: 15
D gene: TRBD1
V gene: TRBV10-2
J gene: TRBJ2-7
clone size: NA
CDR3 protein: CASIPDRGEGYEQYF
CDR3 DNA: TGCGCCAGCATCCCCGACAGGGGTGAGGGGTACGAGCAGTACTTC

CDR3 length: 14
D gene: NA
V gene: TRBV6-5
J gene: TRBJ1-4
clone size: NA
CDR3 protein: CASSIRRTNEKLFF
CDR3 DNA: TGTGCCAGCAGTATTCGGCGGACTAATGAAAAACTGTTTTTT

CDR3 length: 14
D gene: NA
V gene: TRBV4-1
J gene: TRBJ2-1
clone size: few
CDR3 protein: CASSQDYTYNEQFF
CDR3 DNA: TGCGCCAGCAGCCAAGACTATACTTACAATGAGCAGTTCTTC

CDR3 length: 14
D gene: NA
V gene: TRBV9
J gene: TRBJ2-7
clone size: NA
CDR3 protein: CASSVGPNPYEQYF
CDR3 DNA: TGTGCCAGCAGCGTAGGGCCAAACCCCTACGAGCAGTACTTC

CDR3 length: 14
D gene: TRBD1
V gene: TRBV27
J gene: TRBJ1-2
clone size: NA
CDR3 protein: CASSLGQGARGYTF
CDR3 DNA: TGTGCCAGCAGTCTGGGACAGGGGGCGCGTGGCTACACCTTC

CDR3 length: 15
D gene: TRBD1
V gene: TRBV19
J gene: TRBJ1-5
clone size: few
CDR3 protein: CASGTGTGGGQPQHF
CDR3 DNA: TGTGCCAGTGGGACCGGGACAGGGGGCGGTCAGCCCCAGCATTTT

CDR3 length: 19
D gene: TRBD1
V gene: TRBV11-2
J gene: TRBJ2-6
clone size: NA
CDR3 protein: CASSQRQDRGFGGANVLTF
CDR3 DNA: TGTGCCAGCAGCCAACGACAGGACAGGGGGTTTGGCGGGGCCAACGTCCTGACTTTC

CDR3 length: 14
D gene: TRBD1
V gene: TRBV5-1
J gene: TRBJ1-1
clone size: NA
CDR3 protein: CASSFNRGSTEAFF
CDR3 DNA: TGCGCCAGCAGCTTCAACAGGGGATCCACTGAAGCTTTCTTT

CDR3 length: 15
D gene: NA
V gene: TRBV10-1
J gene: TRBJ2-1
clone size: NA
CDR3 protein: CASSEFWTATNEQFF
CDR3 DNA: TGCGCCAGCAGTGAGTTTTGGACAGCCACCAATGAGCAGTTCTTC

CDR3 length: 11
D gene: NA
V gene: TRBV28
J gene: TRBJ2-5
clone size: once
CDR3 protein: CASKSQETQYF
CDR3 DNA: TGTGCCAGCAAGAGTCAAGAGACCCAGTACTTC

CDR3 length: 16
D gene: TRBD2
V gene: TRBV7-8
J gene: TRBJ2-7
clone size: NA
CDR3 protein: CASSGMGSGREYEQYF
CDR3 DNA: TGTGCCAGCAGCGGGATGGGTAGCGGGAGGGAATACGAGCAGTACTTC

CDR3 length: 15
D gene: TRBD2
V gene: TRBV6-5
J gene: TRBJ2-7
clone size: once
CDR3 protein: CASRGGLAGEVEQYF
CDR3 DNA: TGTGCCAGCAGGGGGGGACTAGCGGGAGAAGTCGAGCAGTACTTC

CDR3 length: 13
D gene: TRBD1
V gene: TRBV10-3
J gene: TRBJ2-7
clone size: NA
CDR3 protein: CAIEGTGFDEQYF
CDR3 DNA: TGTGCCATCGAAGGGACAGGGTTCGACGAGCAGTACTTC

CDR3 length: 17
D gene: NA
V gene: TRBV3-1/TRBV3-2
J gene: TRBJ2-2
clone size: NA
CDR3 protein: CASSRDLSRADTGELFF
CDR3 DNA: TGTGCCAGCAGCCGAGATCTTAGTAGAGCGGACACCGGGGAGCTGTTTTTT

CDR3 length: 18
D gene: NA
V gene: TRBV10-2
J gene: TRBJ2-2
clone size: NA
CDR3 protein: CASRVPPGGRKDTGELFF
CDR3 DNA: TGCGCCAGCAGAGTCCCTCCCGGGGGACGGAAAGACACCGGGGAGCTGTTTTTT

CDR3 length: 12
D gene: TRBD1
V gene: TRBV6-1
J gene: TRBJ2-1
clone size: NA
CDR3 protein: CASSERTGGQFF
CDR3 DNA: TGTGCCAGCAGTGAAAGGACAGGGGGGCAGTTCTTC

CDR3 length: 15
D gene: NA
V gene: TRBV11-2
J gene: TRBJ2-2
clone size: NA
CDR3 protein: CASSFIQGGTGELFF
CDR3 DNA: TGTGCCAGCAGCTTCATACAGGGTGGCACCGGGGAGCTGTTTTTT

CDR3 length: 15
D gene: NA
V gene: TRBV5-4
J gene: TRBJ1-1
clone size: NA
CDR3 protein: CASSWPTTSYTEAFF
CDR3 DNA: TGTGCCAGCAGCTGGCCGACGACAAGCTACACTGAAGCTTTCTTT

CDR3 length: 16
D gene: TRBD2
V gene: TRBV19
J gene: TRBJ2-3
clone size: NA
CDR3 protein: CASSAGTSGSSDTQYF
CDR3 DNA: TGTGCCAGTAGTGCCGGGACTAGCGGGAGTTCAGATACGCAGTATTTT

CDR3 length: 16
D gene: NA
V gene: TRBV3-1/TRBV3-2
J gene: TRBJ1-2
clone size: NA
CDR3 protein: CASSSGGGGLGYGYTF
CDR3 DNA: TGTGCCAGCAGCTCCGGCGGGGGAGGGTTGGGCTATGGCTACACCTTC

CDR3 length: 14
D gene: TRBD1
V gene: TRBV6-5
J gene: TRBJ1-1
clone size: NA
CDR3 protein: CASIRTGSNTEAFF
CDR3 DNA: TGTGCCAGCATCCGGACAGGGTCGAACACTGAAGCTTTCTTT

CDR3 length: 14
D gene: NA
V gene: TRBV19
J gene: TRBJ2-5
clone size: NA
CDR3 protein: CASSIGQNQETQYF
CDR3 DNA: TGTGCCAGTAGTATTGGGCAAAATCAAGAGACCCAGTACTTC

CDR3 length: 13
D gene: NA
V gene: TRBV18
J gene: TRBJ1-5
clone size: once
CDR3 protein: CASSPGGDQPQHF
CDR3 DNA: TGTGCCAGCTCACCGGGCGGGGATCAGCCCCAGCATTTT

CDR3 length: 15
D gene: NA
V gene: TRBV18
J gene: TRBJ2-5
clone size: NA
CDR3 protein: CASSPVYRLRETQYF
CDR3 DNA: TGTGCCAGCTCACCCGTCTACCGCCTCCGGGAGACCCAGTACTTC

CDR3 length: 15
D gene: TRBD1
V gene: TRBV27
J gene: TRBJ2-7
clone size: NA
CDR3 protein: CASSLGTGAHYEQYF
CDR3 DNA: TGTGCCAGCAGTTTGGGGACAGGGGCCCACTACGAGCAGTACTTC

CDR3 length: 19
D gene: TRBD2
V gene: TRBV13
J gene: TRBJ2-3
clone size: NA
CDR3 protein: CASSLALGLAENRRDTQYF
CDR3 DNA: TGTGCCAGCAGCTTAGCCTTGGGACTAGCGGAGAACCGGCGGGATACGCAGTATTTT

CDR3 length: 14
D gene: NA
V gene: TRBV6-5
J gene: TRBJ1-2
clone size: NA
CDR3 protein: CASRVTVTFYGYTF
CDR3 DNA: TGTGCCAGCAGGGTGACAGTGACCTTTTATGGCTACACCTTC

CDR3 length: 13
D gene: NA
V gene: TRBV12-3/TRBV12-4
J gene: TRBJ1-6
clone size: NA
CDR3 protein: CASTLRQTGPLHF
CDR3 DNA: TGTGCCAGCACTTTAAGACAGACGGGTCCCCTCCACTTT

CDR3 length: 14
D gene: TRBD2
V gene: TRBV23-1
J gene: TRBJ2-7
clone size: once
CDR3 protein: CASILLAGESEQYF
CDR3 DNA: TGCGCCAGCATCTTACTAGCGGGAGAATCCGAGCAGTACTTC

CDR3 length: 15
D gene: TRBD1
V gene: TRBV10-2
J gene: TRBJ2-3
clone size: NA
CDR3 protein: CASSELRGQADTQYF
CDR3 DNA: TGCGCCAGCAGTGAGCTTAGGGGGCAGGCAGATACGCAGTATTTT

CDR3 length: 16
D gene: TRBD1
V gene: TRBV28
J gene: TRBJ1-1
clone size: NA
CDR3 protein: CASSSRTGVMNTEAFF
CDR3 DNA: TGTGCCAGCAGTTCCCGGACAGGGGTCATGAACACTGAAGCTTTCTTT

CDR3 length: 15
D gene: TRBD2
V gene: TRBV6-4
J gene: TRBJ2-1
clone size: medium-sized
CDR3 protein: CASSIAGDMANEQFF
CDR3 DNA: TGTGCCAGCAGTATAGCGGGAGATATGGCTAATGAGCAGTTCTTC

CDR3 length: 13
D gene: NA
V gene: TRBV30
J gene: TRBJ1-4
clone size: NA
CDR3 protein: CASRRATNEKLFF
CDR3 DNA: TGTGCCTCTCGGAGGGCAACTAATGAAAAACTGTTTTTT